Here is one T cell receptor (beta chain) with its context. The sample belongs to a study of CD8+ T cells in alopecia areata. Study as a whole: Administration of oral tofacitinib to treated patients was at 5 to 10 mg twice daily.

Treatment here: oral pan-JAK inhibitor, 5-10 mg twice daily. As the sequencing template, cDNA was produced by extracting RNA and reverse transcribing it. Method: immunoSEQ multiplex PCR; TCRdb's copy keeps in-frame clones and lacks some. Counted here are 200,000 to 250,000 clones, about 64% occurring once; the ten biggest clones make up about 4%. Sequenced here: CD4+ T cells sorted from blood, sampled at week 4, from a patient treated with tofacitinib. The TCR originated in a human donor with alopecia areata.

Written as DNA, the CDR3 is TGTGCCAGCAGCCCCGGGACAAGGAAACTGTTTTTT. Protein sequence: CASSPGTRKLFF. The genes are TRBV14 and TRBJ1-4; perhaps TRBD1 as D (6 bases). This CDR3 has 12 residues. The ends were cut back, 4 bases at V and 11 bases at J, with 11 bases in the middle. CDR1 and CDR2 (germline): SGHDN, FVKESK.